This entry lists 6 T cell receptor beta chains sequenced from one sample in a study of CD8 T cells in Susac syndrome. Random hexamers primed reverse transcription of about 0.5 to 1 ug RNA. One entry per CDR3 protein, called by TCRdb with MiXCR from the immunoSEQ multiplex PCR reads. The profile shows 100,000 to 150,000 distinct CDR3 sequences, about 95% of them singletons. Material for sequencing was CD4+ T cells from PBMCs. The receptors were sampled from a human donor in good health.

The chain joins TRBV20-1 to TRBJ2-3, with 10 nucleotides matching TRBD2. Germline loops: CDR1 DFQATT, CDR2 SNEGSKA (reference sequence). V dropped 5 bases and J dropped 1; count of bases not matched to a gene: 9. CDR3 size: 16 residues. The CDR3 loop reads CSALPGTSDRTDTQYF. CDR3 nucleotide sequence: TGCAGTGCTCTCCCCGGGACTAGCGACCGCACAGATACGCAGTATTTT.

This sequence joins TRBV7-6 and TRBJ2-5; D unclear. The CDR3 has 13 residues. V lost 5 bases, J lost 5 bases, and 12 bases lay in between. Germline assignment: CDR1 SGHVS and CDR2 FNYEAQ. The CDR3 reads CASSRSGVETQYF. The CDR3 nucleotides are TGTGCCAGCAGCCGCTCTGGGGTTGAGACCCAGTACTTC.

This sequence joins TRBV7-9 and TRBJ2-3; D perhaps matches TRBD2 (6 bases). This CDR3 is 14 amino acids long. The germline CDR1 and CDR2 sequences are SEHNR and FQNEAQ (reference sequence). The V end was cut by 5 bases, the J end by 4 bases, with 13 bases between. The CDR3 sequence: CASSPLALPDTQYF. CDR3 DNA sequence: TGTGCCAGCAGCCCCCTAGCGTTACCAGATACGCAGTATTTT.

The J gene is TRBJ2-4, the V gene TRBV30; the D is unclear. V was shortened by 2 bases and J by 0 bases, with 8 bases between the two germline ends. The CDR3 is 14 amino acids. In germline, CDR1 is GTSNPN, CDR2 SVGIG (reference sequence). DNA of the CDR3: TGTGCCTGGAGTAGGAAGGGAGCCAAAAACATTCAGTACTTC. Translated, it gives CAWSRKGAKNIQYF.

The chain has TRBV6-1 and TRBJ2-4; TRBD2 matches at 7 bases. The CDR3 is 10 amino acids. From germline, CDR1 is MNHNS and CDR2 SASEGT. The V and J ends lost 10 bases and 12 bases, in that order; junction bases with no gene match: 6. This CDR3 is CATHTGGQYF. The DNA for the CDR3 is TGTGCCACCCACACGGGGGGTCAGTACTTC.

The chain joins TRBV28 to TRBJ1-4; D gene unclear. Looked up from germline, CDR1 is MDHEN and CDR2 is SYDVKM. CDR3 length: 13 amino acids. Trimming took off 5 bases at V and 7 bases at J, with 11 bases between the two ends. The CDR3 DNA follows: TGTGCCAGCAGTCGCGGCGTCCGTGAAAAACTGTTTTTT. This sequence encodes CASSRGVREKLFF.